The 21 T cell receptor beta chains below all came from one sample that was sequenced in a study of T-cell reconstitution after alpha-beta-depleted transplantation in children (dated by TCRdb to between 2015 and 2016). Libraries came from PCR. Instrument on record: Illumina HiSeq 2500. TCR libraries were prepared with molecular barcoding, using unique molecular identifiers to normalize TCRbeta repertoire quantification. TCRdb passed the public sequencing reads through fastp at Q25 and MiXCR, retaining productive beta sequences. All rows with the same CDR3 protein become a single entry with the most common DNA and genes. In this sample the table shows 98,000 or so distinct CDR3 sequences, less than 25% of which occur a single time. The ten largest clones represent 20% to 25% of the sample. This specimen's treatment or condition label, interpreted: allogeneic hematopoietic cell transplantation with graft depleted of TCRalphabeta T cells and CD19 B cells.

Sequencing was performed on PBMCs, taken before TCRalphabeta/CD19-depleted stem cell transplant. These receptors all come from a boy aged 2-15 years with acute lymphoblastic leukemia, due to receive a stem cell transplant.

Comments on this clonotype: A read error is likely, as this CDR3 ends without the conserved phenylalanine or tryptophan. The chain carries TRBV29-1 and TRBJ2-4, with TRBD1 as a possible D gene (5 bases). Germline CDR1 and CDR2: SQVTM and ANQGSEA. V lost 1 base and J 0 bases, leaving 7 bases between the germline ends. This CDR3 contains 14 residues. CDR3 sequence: CSVEGQGAKNIQYY. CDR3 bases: TGCAGCGTTGAAGGCCAGGGAGCCAAAAACATTCAGTACTAC.

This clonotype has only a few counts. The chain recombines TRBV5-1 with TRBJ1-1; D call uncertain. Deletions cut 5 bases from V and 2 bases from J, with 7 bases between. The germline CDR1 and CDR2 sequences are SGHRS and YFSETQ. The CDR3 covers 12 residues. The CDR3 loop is CASSSINTEAFF. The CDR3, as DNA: TGCGCCAGCAGTTCCATAAACACTGAAGCTTTCTTT.

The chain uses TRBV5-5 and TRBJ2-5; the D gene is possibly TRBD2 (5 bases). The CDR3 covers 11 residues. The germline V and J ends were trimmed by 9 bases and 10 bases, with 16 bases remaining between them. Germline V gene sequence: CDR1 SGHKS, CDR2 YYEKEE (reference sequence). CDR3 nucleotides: TGTGCCATGAGCCCCGGCCGGGACCAGTACTTC. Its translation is CAMSPGRDQYF.

This chain's CDR3 is CASSQGQGPSFDEQFF. The CDR3 nucleotides are TGCGCCAGCAGCCAAGGACAGGGACCCTCTTTTGATGAGCAGTTCTTC. The chain carries TRBV4-3 and TRBJ2-1; 7 nucleotides agree with TRBD1. Trimming at V came to 1 base and at J to 8 bases, leaving 11 bases not matched to a gene. This CDR3 is built from 16 residues. Per germline, CDR1 LGHNA and CDR2 YSLEER.

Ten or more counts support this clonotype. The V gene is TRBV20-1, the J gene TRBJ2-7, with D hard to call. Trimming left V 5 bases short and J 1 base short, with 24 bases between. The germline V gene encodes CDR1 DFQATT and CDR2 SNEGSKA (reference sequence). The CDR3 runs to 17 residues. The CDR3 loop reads CSARGSYEKLRSYEQYF. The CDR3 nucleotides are TGCAGTGCTCGTGGCTCATATGAGAAACTTCGGTCCTACGAGCAGTACTTC.

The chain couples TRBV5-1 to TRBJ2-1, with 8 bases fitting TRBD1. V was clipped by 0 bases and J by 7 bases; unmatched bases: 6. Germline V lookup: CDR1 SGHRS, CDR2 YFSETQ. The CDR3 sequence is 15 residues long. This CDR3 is CASSLGTGLWNEQFF. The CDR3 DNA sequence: TGCGCCAGCAGCTTGGGGACAGGGCTATGGAATGAGCAGTTCTTC.

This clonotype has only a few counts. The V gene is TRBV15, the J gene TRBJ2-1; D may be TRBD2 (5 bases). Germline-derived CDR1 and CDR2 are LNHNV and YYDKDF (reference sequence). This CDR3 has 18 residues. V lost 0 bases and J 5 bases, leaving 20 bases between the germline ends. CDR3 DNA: TGTGCCACCAGCAGAGATTTATGGGGAAGCGGAGGAGACAATGAGCAGTTCTTC. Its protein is CATSRDLWGSGGDNEQFF.

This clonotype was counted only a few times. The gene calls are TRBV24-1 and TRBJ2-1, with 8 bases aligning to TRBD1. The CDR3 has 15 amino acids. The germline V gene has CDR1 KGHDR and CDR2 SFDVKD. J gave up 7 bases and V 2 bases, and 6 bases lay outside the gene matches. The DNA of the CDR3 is TGTGCCACCAGTGATTCCCGGACAGGGTGGAATGAGCAGTTCTTC. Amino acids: CATSDSRTGWNEQFF.

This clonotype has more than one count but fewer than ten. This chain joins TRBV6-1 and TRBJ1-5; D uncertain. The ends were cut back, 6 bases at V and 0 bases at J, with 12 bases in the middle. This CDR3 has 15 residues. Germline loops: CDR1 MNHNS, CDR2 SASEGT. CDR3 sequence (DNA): TGTGCCAGCAGCCAGGTACAGAATAGCAATCAGCCCCAGCATTTT. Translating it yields CASSQVQNSNQPQHF.

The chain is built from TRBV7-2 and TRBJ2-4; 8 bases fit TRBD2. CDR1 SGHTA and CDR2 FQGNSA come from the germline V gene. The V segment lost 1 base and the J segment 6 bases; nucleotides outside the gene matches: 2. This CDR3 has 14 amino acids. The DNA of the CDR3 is TGTGCCAGCAGCTTAGTGGCGGGGGGAAACATTCAGTACTTC. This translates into CASSLVAGGNIQYF.

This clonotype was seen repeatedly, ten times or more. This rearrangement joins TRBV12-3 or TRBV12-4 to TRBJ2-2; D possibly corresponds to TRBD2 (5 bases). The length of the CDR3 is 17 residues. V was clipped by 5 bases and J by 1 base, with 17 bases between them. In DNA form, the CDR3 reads TGTGCCAGCAGTCGAGCGGTAGGGCCCGAGAACACCGGGGAGCTGTTTTTT. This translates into CASSRAVGPENTGELFF.

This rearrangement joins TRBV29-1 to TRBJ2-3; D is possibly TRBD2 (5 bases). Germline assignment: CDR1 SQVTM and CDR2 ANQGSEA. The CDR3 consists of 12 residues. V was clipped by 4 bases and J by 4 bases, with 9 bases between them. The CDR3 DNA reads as TGCAGCGTTGGAGGGTGGGCAGATACGCAGTATTTT. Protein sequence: CSVGGWADTQYF.

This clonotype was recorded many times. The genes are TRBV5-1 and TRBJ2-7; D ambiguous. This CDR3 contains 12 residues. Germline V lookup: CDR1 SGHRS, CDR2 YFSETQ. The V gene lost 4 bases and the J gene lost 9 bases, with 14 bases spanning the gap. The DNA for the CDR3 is TGCGCCAGCAGCCCGAATAGAGAGCGGCAGTACTTC. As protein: CASSPNRERQYF.

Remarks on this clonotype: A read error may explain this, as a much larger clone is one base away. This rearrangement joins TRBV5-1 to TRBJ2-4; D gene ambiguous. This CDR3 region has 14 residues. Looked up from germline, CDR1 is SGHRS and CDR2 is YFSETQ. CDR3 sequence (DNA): TGCGCCAGCAGCTTGGACAGAGCCGAAAACATTCAGTACTTC. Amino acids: CASSLDRAENIQYF.

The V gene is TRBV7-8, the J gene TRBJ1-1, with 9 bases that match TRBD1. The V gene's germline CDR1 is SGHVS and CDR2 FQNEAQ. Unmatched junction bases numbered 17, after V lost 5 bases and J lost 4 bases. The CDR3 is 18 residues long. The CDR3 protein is CASSERDRDIPRSTEAFF. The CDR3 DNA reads TGTGCCAGCAGCGAAAGGGACAGGGACATACCGAGGAGCACTGAAGCTTTCTTT.

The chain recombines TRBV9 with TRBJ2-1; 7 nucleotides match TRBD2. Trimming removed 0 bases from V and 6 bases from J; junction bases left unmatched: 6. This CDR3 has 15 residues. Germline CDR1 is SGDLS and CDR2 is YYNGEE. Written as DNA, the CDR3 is TGTGCCAGCAGCGTAGGTGCTAGCGGAAGCAATGAGCAGTTCTTC. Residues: CASSVGASGSNEQFF.

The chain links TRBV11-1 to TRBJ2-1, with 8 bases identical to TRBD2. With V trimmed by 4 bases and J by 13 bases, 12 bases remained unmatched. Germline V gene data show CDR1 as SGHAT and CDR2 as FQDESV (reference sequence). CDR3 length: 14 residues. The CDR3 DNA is TGTGCCAGCAGCTCCGCCGGGACTAGGCAGCACCAGTTCTTC. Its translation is CASSSAGTRQHQFF.

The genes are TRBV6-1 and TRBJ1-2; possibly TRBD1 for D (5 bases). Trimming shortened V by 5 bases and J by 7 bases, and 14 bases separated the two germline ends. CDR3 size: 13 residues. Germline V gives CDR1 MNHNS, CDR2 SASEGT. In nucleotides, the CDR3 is TGTGCCAGCAGTACACAGGTTTCCCGTGGCTACACCTTC. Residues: CASSTQVSRGYTF.

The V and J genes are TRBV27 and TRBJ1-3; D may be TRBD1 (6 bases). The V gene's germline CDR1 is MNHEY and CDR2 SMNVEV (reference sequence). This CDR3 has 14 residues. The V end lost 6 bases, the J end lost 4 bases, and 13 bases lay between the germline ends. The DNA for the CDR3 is TGTGCCAGCAGGTTGTCAGGGGTCGGAAACACCATATATTTT. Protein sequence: CASRLSGVGNTIYF.

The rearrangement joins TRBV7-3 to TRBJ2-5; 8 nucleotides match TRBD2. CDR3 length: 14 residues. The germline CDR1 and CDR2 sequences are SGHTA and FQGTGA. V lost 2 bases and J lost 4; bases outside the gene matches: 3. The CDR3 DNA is TGTGCCAGCAGCTTAGGGGGGACTAGAGAGACCCAGTACTTC. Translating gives CASSLGGTRETQYF.

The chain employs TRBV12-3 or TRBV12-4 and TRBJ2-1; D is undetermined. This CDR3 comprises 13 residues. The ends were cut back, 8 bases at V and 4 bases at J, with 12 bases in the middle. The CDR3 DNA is TGTGCCAGCGCCCTTGGCGCGTACAATGAGCAGTTCTTC. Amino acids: CASALGAYNEQFF.